A single sample gave rise to the 24 T cell receptor beta chains below, sequenced in a study of cytomegalovirus exposure and HLA in healthy donors. The PCR made use of 60 Vbeta and 13 Jbeta primers. Sequencing was performed with immunoSEQ multiplex PCR; in TCRdb, only in-frame clones are kept and a portion is missing. The sample lists around 90,000 clones; approximately 68% were seen once. What was sequenced was PBMCs. Every receptor here comes from a boy between 10 and 17 years old in good health and CMV-seropositive.

Concerning this clone itself: Other DNA sequences in the same sample also yield this CDR3. The V gene is TRBV7-2, the J gene TRBJ2-7; D not resolved. The germline CDR1 and CDR2 sequences are SGHTA and FQGNSA. Trimming took off 4 bases at V and 3 bases at J, with 4 bases between the two ends. The CDR3 loop spans 11 amino acids. The CDR3 sequence is CASSSLYEQYF. CDR3 sequence (DNA): TGTGCCAGCAGCTCTCTCTACGAGCAGTACTTC.

The rearrangement joins TRBV15 to TRBJ1-2; the D gene is possibly TRBD1 (6 bases). Trimming took 0 bases from V and 10 from J, leaving 18 bases between them. The CDR3 consists of 15 residues. Looked up from germline, CDR1 is LNHNV and CDR2 is YYDKDF (reference sequence). This chain's CDR3 is CATSREAGTSLAYTF. CDR3 nucleotides: TGTGCCACCAGCAGAGAGGCTGGGACAAGTTTAGCCTACACCTTC.

J is TRBJ1-1 and V is TRBV28; 7 positions match TRBD1. The germline CDR1 and CDR2 sequences are MDHEN and SYDVKM. This CDR3 region has 14 residues. V shed 6 bases and J 7 bases; nucleotides not matched to a gene: 11. CDR3 DNA: TGTGCCAGCAGCCGGACAGGCCTAACGAATGAAGCTTTCTTT. Residues: CASSRTGLTNEAFF.

Written as DNA, the CDR3 is TGTGCCAGCAGCCCAAGCGGGGGGACTCGCACAGATACGCAGTATTTT. This codes for CASSPSGGTRTDTQYF. The chain uses TRBV7-2 and TRBJ2-3, with 9 bases aligning to TRBD2. This CDR3 comprises 16 residues. V dropped 5 bases and J dropped 1; count of bases not matched to a gene: 7. The germline CDR1 and CDR2 sequences are SGHTA and FQGNSA.

The rearrangement links TRBV10-1 to TRBJ1-1; D unresolved. V lost 2 bases and J lost 0, with 4 bases in between. The CDR3 runs to 13 residues. The V gene's germline CDR1 is WNHNN and CDR2 SYGVQD (reference sequence). The CDR3 protein is CASSERVNTEAFF. DNA of the CDR3: TGCGCCAGCAGTGAGCGGGTGAACACTGAAGCTTTCTTT.

This CDR3 reads CASSYSRGRASHEQFF. DNA of the CDR3: TGTGCCAGCAGTTACTCCCGGGGGAGGGCCTCCCATGAGCAGTTCTTC. This chain links TRBV6-5 with TRBJ2-1; 7 nucleotides match TRBD2. J lost 8 bases, V lost 0 bases, and 10 bases had no gene match. The germline V gene encodes CDR1 MNHEY and CDR2 SVGAGI. CDR3 length: 16 residues.

DNA of the CDR3: TGTGCCAGCAGTGAAACACAGGGGTATTTCGACGAGCAGTACTTC. Its translation: CASSETQGYFDEQYF. This chain links TRBV6-1 with TRBJ2-7, with TRBD1 matching over 7 bases. CDR3 length equals 15 residues. Per germline, CDR1 MNHNS and CDR2 SASEGT. V gave up 2 bases and J gave up 5 bases; unmatched junction bases: 9.

Only a few counts were recorded for this clone. The rearrangement links TRBV5-6 to TRBJ1-3; the D is unclear. V lost 4 bases and J lost 0, with 11 bases in between. The CDR3 consists of 15 residues. Germline V gene sequence: CDR1 SGHDT, CDR2 YYEEEE. The CDR3 spells CASSATDTSGNTIYF. DNA of the CDR3: TGTGCCAGCAGCGCAACCGACACCTCTGGAAACACCATATATTTT. The full variable domain, in which reference TRBV5-6 and TRBJ1-3 provide the parts outside the CDR3, is DAGVTQSPTHLIKTRGQQVTLRCSPKSGHDTVSWYQQALGQGPQFIFQYYEEEERQRGNFPDRFSGHQFPNYSSELNVNALLLGDSALYLCASSATDTSGNTIYFGEGSWLTVV.

This clone was seen only once. The chain recombines TRBV7-9 with TRBJ1-3; unclear D gene. Germline V gene lookup returns CDR1 SEHNR and CDR2 FQNEAQ (reference sequence). V was shortened by 6 bases and J by 7 bases, with 19 bases between the two germline ends. The CDR3 totals 15 residues. The CDR3 nucleotides are TGTGCCAGCAGGCCGGGCTTTGAAAGAGGGAACACCATATATTTT. Protein sequence: CASRPGFERGNTIYF.

This chain connects TRBV6-1 to TRBJ1-5; D possibly corresponds to TRBD1 (6 bases). Germline values: CDR1 MNHNS, CDR2 SASEGT. V was trimmed by 1 base and J by 0 bases, leaving 10 bases between them. The CDR3 spans 16 residues. The DNA for the CDR3 is TGTGCCAGCAGTGAAGGGAACAGGGTTAGCAATCAGCCCCAGCATTTT. Translated: CASSEGNRVSNQPQHF.

The chain couples TRBV19 to TRBJ1-1; 10 positions agree with TRBD1. The CDR3 extends over 15 amino acids. Trimming took 6 bases from V and 5 from J; bases not matched to a gene: 9. Germline CDR1 and CDR2: LNHDA and SQIVND (reference sequence). CDR3 protein: CASRPLGQGVTEAFF. The CDR3 DNA reads TGTGCCAGTAGGCCACTCGGACAGGGGGTAACTGAAGCTTTCTTT.

This chain joins TRBV6-5 and TRBJ2-1; 7 nucleotides align to TRBD1. The CDR3 loop spans 15 amino acids. Germline V gene sequence: CDR1 MNHEY, CDR2 SVGAGI. The ends lost 5 bases at V and 0 bases at J; junction bases unmatched: 4. The CDR3 protein is CASSPDRDSYNEQFF. In nucleotides, the CDR3 is TGTGCCAGCAGTCCCGACAGGGACTCCTACAATGAGCAGTTCTTC.

The V and J genes are TRBV19 and TRBJ2-1, with 9 bases lining up with TRBD2. Germline V gene lookup returns CDR1 LNHDA and CDR2 SQIVND (reference sequence). The CDR3 has 17 residues. The V segment lost 7 bases and the J segment 7 bases; nucleotides outside the gene matches: 17. The CDR3 is CASTRSAGGAVGNEQFF. CDR3 sequence (DNA): TGTGCCAGTACCCGTTCGGCGGGAGGGGCCGTAGGGAATGAGCAGTTCTTC. Drawing the rest from reference TRBV19 and TRBJ2-1, the complete variable domain is DGGITQSPKYLFRKEGQNVTLSCEQNLNHDAMYWYRQDPGQGLRLIYYSQIVNDFQKGDIAEGYSVSREKKESFPLTVTSAQKNPTAFYLCASTRSAGGAVGNEQFFGPGTRLTVL.

The V call is TRBV6-5, the J call TRBJ2-7; 8 bases line up with TRBD2. There are 15 residues in the CDR3. The V gene's germline CDR1 is MNHEY and CDR2 SVGAGI. V dropped 8 bases and J dropped 1; count of bases not matched to a gene: 10. CDR3 protein: CASRPGGSPSYEQYF. DNA for the CDR3: TGTGCCAGCCGCCCGGGGGGGAGCCCTTCCTACGAGCAGTACTTC.

This clone was recorded a few times. J is TRBJ1-1 and V is TRBV5-6; 8 bases map to TRBD1. Germline V CDR1 and CDR2: SGHDT, YYEEEE. V gave up 4 bases and J gave up 3 bases; unmatched junction bases: 8. The CDR3 has 15 residues. The CDR3 DNA sequence: TGTGCCAGCAGCGCGCTAAGACAGGGGCACACTGAAGCTTTCTTT. Translating it yields CASSALRQGHTEAFF. Full variable domain (rest looked up from reference TRBV5-6 and TRBJ1-1): DAGVTQSPTHLIKTRGQQVTLRCSPKSGHDTVSWYQQALGQGPQFIFQYYEEEERQRGNFPDRFSGHQFPNYSSELNVNALLLGDSALYLCASSALRQGHTEAFFGQGTRLTVV.

The chain employs TRBV6-5 and TRBJ2-2; D might be TRBD1 (6 bases). Trimming removed 7 bases from V and 6 bases from J, with 15 bases in between. The germline V gene has CDR1 MNHEY and CDR2 SVGAGI. The CDR3 has 14 amino acids. The DNA of the CDR3 is TGTGCCAGCATGCTCTGGGGGCTGTCCGGGGAGCTGTTTTTT. Its translation is CASMLWGLSGELFF.

The CDR3 loop is CASSSGGSTGYNEQFF. The CDR3 region has the DNA TGTGCCAGCAGCTCAGGTGGGAGTACCGGGTACAATGAGCAGTTCTTC. The rearrangement joins TRBV11-2 to TRBJ2-1, with TRBD2 as a possible D gene (5 bases). This CDR3 contains 16 residues. Germline loops: CDR1 SGHAT, CDR2 FQNNGV. V lost 4 bases and J 4 bases, leaving 17 bases between the germline ends.

This chain links TRBV28 with TRBJ2-1, with 13 positions matching TRBD2. The CDR3 runs 16 residues. V trimming: 6 bases; J trimming: 3 bases; junction bases outside the gene matches: 5. Germline V gives CDR1 MDHEN, CDR2 SYDVKM. CDR3 bases: TGTGCCAGCAGCCCCGGGACTAGCGGGAACTACAATGAGCAGTTCTTC. As protein: CASSPGTSGNYNEQFF.

This clone was found a few times. This chain joins TRBV4-1 and TRBJ1-5; 7 bases align to TRBD1. Trimming cost V 4 bases and J 6 bases; bases outside gene matches: 6. The germline V gene has CDR1 MGHRA and CDR2 YSYEKL. The CDR3 has 14 amino acids. The CDR3 DNA follows: TGCGCCAGCAGCCGAGACAGGGTAGGTCAGCCCCAGCATTTT. The encoded protein is CASSRDRVGQPQHF.

In its sample, this clone was seen a few times. This chain uses TRBV28 with TRBJ1-2, with a weak D call TRBD1 (6 bases). Looked up from germline, CDR1 is MDHEN and CDR2 is SYDVKM. Between the trimmed V and J ends, which lost 6 bases and 10 bases, there was a span of 12 bases. The CDR3 length is 11 residues. CDR3 sequence reads: CASSSQGHYTF. CDR3 DNA: TGTGCCAGCAGCAGTCAGGGACACTACACCTTC.

Only a few counts were recorded for this clone. The chain links TRBV5-1 to TRBJ1-2, with 11 bases fitting TRBD1. This CDR3 is built from 15 residues. The ends lost 2 bases at V and 4 bases at J; junction bases unmatched: 4. Germline V gene sequence: CDR1 SGHRS, CDR2 YFSETQ. CDR3 sequence: CASSFAGTGGYGYTF. Here the CDR3 DNA reads TGCGCCAGCAGCTTTGCCGGGACAGGGGGCTATGGCTACACCTTC.

The chain recombines TRBV12-5 with TRBJ1-3, with D hard to call. This CDR3 has 13 amino acids. The V and J ends lost 5 bases and 2 bases respectively, with 7 bases between them. Germline V gene lookup returns CDR1 LGHNT and CDR2 FRNRAP. DNA of the CDR3: TGTGCTAGTGGTCTCTACCCTGGAAACACCATATATTTT. It translates to CASGLYPGNTIYF.

A few counts support this clone. V gene TRBV29-1 combines with J gene TRBJ1-4; 8 nucleotides match TRBD1. The CDR3 runs to 12 residues. CDR1 and CDR2 (germline): SQVTM, ANQGSEA. V shed 3 bases, J shed 11 bases, and the junction held 5 bases outside the gene matches. The CDR3 nucleotides are TGCAGCGTTGAGGACAGGGTGCGGAAACTGTTTTTT. Protein: CSVEDRVRKLFF.

The chain joins TRBV4-3 to TRBJ2-1, with 10 nucleotides matching TRBD2. The CDR3 covers 20 residues. Per germline, CDR1 LGHNA and CDR2 YSLEER. Trimming at V came to 0 bases and at J to 4 bases, leaving 15 bases not matched to a gene. The CDR3 loop reads CASSQELPLGTSALYNEQFF. In DNA form, the CDR3 reads TGCGCCAGCAGCCAAGAGTTGCCCCTGGGGACTAGCGCGTTATACAATGAGCAGTTCTTC.